One and the same sample provided the 32 T cell receptor beta chains below, sequenced in a study of response to subunit inactivated influenza vaccine. MiXCR, applied by TCRdb to the RT-PCR reads, yields one record per CDR3 protein. The repertoire holds under 800,000 distinct CDR3 sequences, about 15% seen once, with 5.5% to 8% in the top ten. The sample here was PBMCs from blood, taken around 14 days before vaccination. All receptors come from a man between 50 and 59 years old who received an inactivated influenza vaccine.

This clonotype was counted a few times. The chain has TRBV6-2 or TRBV6-3 and TRBJ2-1, with TRBD1 as a possible D gene (5 bases). Germline CDR1 MNHEY, CDR2 SVGEGT. The V gene lost 2 bases and the J gene lost 8 bases, with 13 bases spanning the gap. The CDR3 covers 14 residues. CDR3 sequence reads: CASSYPGAHDEQFF. For the CDR3, the DNA is TGTGCCAGCAGTTACCCTGGGGCCCACGATGAGCAGTTCTTC.

This clonotype was observed a few times. V gene TRBV4-1 combines with J gene TRBJ2-7; the D gene is possibly TRBD1 (6 bases). Deletions cut 1 base from V and 5 bases from J, with 15 bases between. This CDR3 is built from 15 residues. The V gene's germline CDR1 is MGHRA and CDR2 YSYEKL. The CDR3 nucleotides read TGCGCCAGCAGCCAAGTTGCAGGGGCAGGGGACGAGCAGTACTTC. The encoded protein is CASSQVAGAGDEQYF.

This chain uses TRBV2 with TRBJ1-5, with TRBD1 matching 7 bases. Losses at the gene ends were 6 bases for V and 3 bases for J; bases not matched to a gene: 11. This CDR3 contains 16 residues. Germline V gene lookup returns CDR1 SNHLY and CDR2 FYNNEI. The CDR3 loop reads CASSRQGRRANQPQHF. CDR3 bases: TGTGCCAGCAGCAGACAGGGAAGAAGGGCCAATCAGCCCCAGCATTTT.

The rearrangement joins TRBV5-6 to TRBJ1-2; no clear D. Germline CDR1 is SGHDT and CDR2 is YYEEEE. Trimming took 4 bases from V and 2 from J, leaving 15 bases between them. The CDR3 is 15 amino acids. This CDR3 reads CASSPLSGGNYGYTF. CDR3 bases: TGTGCCAGCAGCCCCTTGTCAGGAGGCAACTATGGCTACACCTTC. Complete variable domain (other parts from reference TRBV5-6 and TRBJ1-2): DAGVTQSPTHLIKTRGQQVTLRCSPKSGHDTVSWYQQALGQGPQFIFQYYEEEERQRGNFPDRFSGHQFPNYSSELNVNALLLGDSALYLCASSPLSGGNYGYTFGSGTRLTVV.

This clonotype occurred a few times. The chain joins TRBV4-1 to TRBJ2-1; 7 bases line up with TRBD1. J lost 6 bases, V lost 0 bases, and 11 bases had no gene match. CDR3 length: 17 amino acids. The V gene's germline CDR1 is MGHRA and CDR2 YSYEKL. The CDR3 DNA sequence: TGCGCCAGCAGCCAAGACGAACAGGGGTGGAGAGGCAATGAGCAGTTCTTC. Translating gives CASSQDEQGWRGNEQFF.

The chain recombines TRBV4-1 with TRBJ1-5, with TRBD1 identical over 7 bases. CDR1 and CDR2 (germline): MGHRA, YSYEKL. After removal of 0 bases from V and 9 bases from J, the junction contained 14 bases not matched to a gene. The CDR3 runs to 17 residues. The CDR3 here is CASSQESGRGPGRPQHF. The CDR3 DNA reads as TGCGCCAGCAGCCAAGAGTCGGGGAGGGGGCCGGGGAGGCCCCAGCATTTT.

Only a few counts were recorded for this clonotype. CDR3 in amino acids: CASSRSGTDGSPLHF. The DNA for the CDR3 is TGTGCCAGCAGCCGTTCCGGGACAGATGGTTCACCCCTCCACTTT. The rearrangement links TRBV7-2 to TRBJ1-6; TRBD1 agrees at 7 bases. CDR1 is SGHTA and CDR2 is FQGNSA in the germline V gene. V gave up 5 bases and J gave up 9 bases; unmatched junction bases: 10. There are 15 residues in the CDR3. Based on the CDR3 plus reference TRBV7-2 and TRBJ1-6, the full variable domain is GAGVSQSPSNKVTEKGKDVELRCDPISGHTALYWYRQSLGQGLEFLIYFQGNSAPDKSGLPSDRFSAERTGGSVSTLTIQRTQQEDSAVYLCASSRSGTDGSPLHFGNGTRLTVT.

In its sample, this clonotype was seen a few times. The chain joins TRBV5-1 to TRBJ2-7; a possible D gene is TRBD2 (7 bases). Per the germline V gene, CDR1 is SGHRS and CDR2 is YFSETQ. The CDR3 consists of 14 residues. V was pared by 4 bases and J by 2 bases, with 13 bases between. CDR3 region: CASSGGAGTYEQYF. CDR3 in DNA: TGCGCCAGCAGCGGGGGGGCAGGGACCTACGAGCAGTACTTC.

V usage is TRBV5-8 and J usage is TRBJ2-1; TRBD1 aligns across 7 bases. The CDR3 runs to 15 residues. The V segment lost 0 bases and the J segment 8 bases; nucleotides outside the gene matches: 8. Germline lookup yields CDR1 SGHTS and CDR2 YDEGEE. CDR3 loop: CASSLGKNRGHEQFF. CDR3 DNA sequence: TGTGCCAGCAGCTTGGGAAAGAACAGGGGCCATGAGCAGTTCTTC.

The chain employs TRBV30 and TRBJ2-2; 12 bases agree with TRBD2. The trim removed 1 base at V and 5 bases at J, leaving 14 bases unmatched. Germline V lookup: CDR1 GTSNPN, CDR2 SVGIG (reference sequence). The CDR3 is 19 amino acids. As DNA, the CDR3 is TGTGCCTGGAGTGGCCGGACTAGCGGGGCACCCGAAGTGACCGGGGAGCTGTTTTTT. This translates into CAWSGRTSGAPEVTGELFF. Supplemented by reference TRBV30 and TRBJ2-2, the full variable domain reads SQTIHQWPATLVQPVGSPLSLECTVEGTSNPNLYWYRQAAGRGLQLLFYSVGIGQISSEVPQNLSASRPQDRQFILSSKKLLLSDSGFYLCAWSGRTSGAPEVTGELFFGEGSRLTVL.

This clonotype has a handful of counts. A read error may explain this, as a much larger clone is one base away. The rearrangement links TRBV7-6 to TRBJ2-3; D not certain. Between the trimmed V and J ends, which lost 6 bases and 2 bases, there was a span of 3 bases. Germline CDR1 and CDR2: SGHVS and FNYEAQ. This CDR3 has 11 residues. This CDR3 is CASRHTDTQYF. The CDR3 nucleotides are TGTGCCAGCAGGCACACAGATACGCAGTATTTT.

The rearrangement links TRBV20-1 to TRBJ2-2; D is perhaps TRBD1 (6 bases). The CDR3 length is 16 residues. Deletions cut 5 bases from V and 5 bases from J, with 21 bases between. CDR1 and CDR2 (germline): DFQATT, SNEGSKA (reference sequence). The CDR3: CSAPALGAVRTGELFF. CDR3 sequence (DNA): TGCAGTGCTCCTGCTTTGGGGGCTGTTCGGACCGGGGAGCTGTTTTTT.

This chain joins TRBV29-1 and TRBJ1-2, with 8 bases fitting TRBD1. CDR1 and CDR2 (germline): SQVTM, ANQGSEA. The CDR3 totals 12 residues. J lost 4 bases, V lost 6 bases, and 4 bases had no gene match. Here the CDR3 DNA reads TGCAGCGTCTGGACAGGGACCTATGGCTACACCTTC. Translation gives CSVWTGTYGYTF.

J is TRBJ2-1 and V is TRBV9; no definite D call. The V and J ends lost 6 bases and 2 bases respectively, with 12 bases between them. The CDR3 covers 14 residues. The germline V gene encodes CDR1 SGDLS and CDR2 YYNGEE. The chain's CDR3 is CASNRGEPYNEQFF. CDR3 DNA: TGTGCCAGCAACCGTGGGGAACCCTACAATGAGCAGTTCTTC.

The chain recombines TRBV10-3 with TRBJ1-6; TRBD1 matches 12 bases. V dropped 3 bases and J dropped 8; count of bases not matched to a gene: 5. CDR1 and CDR2 (germline): ENHRY, SYGVKD. CDR3 length: 16 residues. The DNA for the CDR3 is TGTGCCATCAGTGAAGGGACAGGGGGCATCGATTCACCCCTCCACTTT. This translates into CAISEGTGGIDSPLHF.

This clonotype was recorded a few times. The chain employs TRBV6-2 or TRBV6-3 and TRBJ2-1; D may correspond to TRBD1 or TRBD2 (5 bases each). Germline V gene sequence: CDR1 MNHEY, CDR2 SVGEGT. This CDR3 has 15 residues. The ends were cut back, 1 base at V and 0 bases at J, with 7 bases in the middle. The CDR3 region has the DNA TGTGCCAGCAGTTACTGGGGGAGCTCCTACAATGAGCAGTTCTTC. This sequence encodes CASSYWGSSYNEQFF.

The chain recombines TRBV20-1 with TRBJ1-6, with D maybe TRBD1 (5 bases). Trimming left V 3 bases short and J 5 bases short, with 8 bases between. Germline V gene data show CDR1 as DFQATT and CDR2 as SNEGSKA (reference sequence). This CDR3 is 13 amino acids long. DNA of the CDR3: TGCAGTGCTAGTTCAGGGAATAATTCACCCCTCCACTTT. The encoded protein is CSASSGNNSPLHF.

This chain uses TRBV2 with TRBJ1-5, with TRBD1 matching 8 bases. The CDR3 is 15 residues long. Germline-derived CDR1 and CDR2 are SNHLY and FYNNEI. V shed 2 bases, J shed 4 bases, and the junction held 4 bases outside the gene matches. The CDR3 DNA sequence: TGTGCCAGCAGTGAAACCCGACAGGGGAATCAGCCCCAGCATTTT. It encodes CASSETRQGNQPQHF.

The rearrangement links TRBV5-5 to TRBJ1-1; the match to TRBD1 covers 8 bases. The CDR3 length is 14 residues. Germline V gene sequence: CDR1 SGHKS, CDR2 YYEKEE (reference sequence). The V and J ends lost 6 bases and 1 base, in that order; junction bases with no gene match: 5. The CDR3 protein is CASNPGTGNTEAFF. The CDR3 bases are TGTGCCAGCAACCCCGGGACAGGGAACACTGAAGCTTTCTTT.

The V and J genes are TRBV20-1 and TRBJ1-3; D call uncertain. Trimming cost V 3 bases and J 4 bases, with 16 bases left between them. Germline-derived CDR1 and CDR2 are DFQATT and SNEGSKA (reference sequence). The CDR3 runs 15 residues. In nucleotides, the CDR3 is TGCAGTGCTAGTTGGGAGCCTTGGAGGGGAAACACCATATATTTT. It translates to CSASWEPWRGNTIYF.

V gene TRBV5-1 combines with J gene TRBJ2-7; 12 bases align to TRBD2. This CDR3 is 17 amino acids long. Germline V lookup: CDR1 SGHRS, CDR2 YFSETQ. The junction had 15 bases not matched to a gene; V was cut back by 4 bases and J by 7 bases. The DNA of the CDR3 is TGCGCCAGCAGCGAACGGACTAGCGGGACTCCGTGGGGGGAGCAGTACTTC. Translated, it gives CASSERTSGTPWGEQYF. Looking up the rest from reference TRBV5-1 and TRBJ2-7 gives the full variable domain: KAGVTQTPRYLIKTRGQQVTLSCSPISGHRSVSWYQQTPGQGLQFLFEYFSETQRNKGNFPGRFSGRQFSNSRSEMNVSTLELGDSALYLCASSERTSGTPWGEQYFGPGTRLTVT.

This chain links TRBV24-1 with TRBJ2-5; D is ambiguous. The germline V gene encodes CDR1 KGHDR and CDR2 SFDVKD. V lost 4 bases to trimming and J lost 2 bases, with 7 bases between them. The CDR3 is made up of 13 amino acids. CDR3 region: CATSDDSQETQYF. CDR3 DNA: TGTGCCACCAGTGACGACTCTCAAGAGACCCAGTACTTC.

The genes are TRBV12-3 or TRBV12-4 and TRBJ2-3; 9 bases are shared with TRBD2. V dropped 6 bases and J dropped 5; count of bases not matched to a gene: 6. The CDR3 loop spans 14 amino acids. In nucleotides, the CDR3 is TGTGCCAGCAGGTGGGGCGGGGGGGAAGATACGCAGTATTTT. Amino acid sequence: CASRWGGGEDTQYF.

The V and J genes are TRBV7-9 and TRBJ1-2; D not resolved. The CDR3 contains 13 residues. The germline CDR1 and CDR2 sequences are SEHNR and FQNEAQ (reference sequence). Trimming stripped 1 base from V and 5 bases from J, with 8 bases between. CDR3 in DNA: TGTGCCAGCAGCTTAGGTCGGCCTTATGGCTACACCTTC. This codes for CASSLGRPYGYTF. Supplemented by reference TRBV7-9 and TRBJ1-2, the full variable domain reads DTGVSQNPRHKITKRGQNVTFRCDPISEHNRLYWYRQTLGQGPEFLTYFQNEAQLEKSRLLSDRFSAERPKGSFSTLEIQRTEQGDSAMYLCASSLGRPYGYTFGSGTRLTVV.

This clonotype appeared a few times. This chain links TRBV6-1 with TRBJ2-2; D may be TRBD1 (6 bases). This CDR3 is 16 amino acids long. V shed 5 bases and J shed 5 bases, with 18 bases lying between them. Germline V gene data show CDR1 as MNHNS and CDR2 as SASEGT. CDR3 amino acids: CASSHPGLQGTGELFF. The CDR3 region has the DNA TGTGCCAGCAGTCATCCGGGCCTCCAGGGGACCGGGGAGCTGTTTTTT.

The chain joins TRBV7-3 to TRBJ2-2; possible D gene TRBD1, 5 bases. From germline, CDR1 is SGHTA and CDR2 FQGTGA. Between the trimmed V and J ends, which lost 2 bases and 1 base, there was a span of 14 bases. The CDR3 covers 17 residues. The DNA for the CDR3 is TGTGCCAGCAGCTTAGGAGTCGGCCAGGGGAACACCGGGGAGCTGTTTTTT. Its translation: CASSLGVGQGNTGELFF. Using reference TRBV7-3 and TRBJ2-2 for the parts outside the CDR3, the full variable domain is GAGVSQTPSNKVTEKGKYVELRCDPISGHTALYWYRQSLGQGPEFLIYFQGTGAADDSGLPNDRFFAVRPEGSVSTLKIQRTERGDSAVYLCASSLGVGQGNTGELFFGEGSRLTVL.

This chain links TRBV24-1 with TRBJ2-1; D is possibly TRBD2 (6 bases). This CDR3 comprises 15 residues. Trimming removed 5 bases at V and 8 bases at J, with 18 bases between. Germline V CDR1 and CDR2: KGHDR, SFDVKD. CDR3 coding DNA: TGTGCCACCAGTGCTCAGCGGGCGGGCCTCGATGAGCAGTTCTTC. This translates into CATSAQRAGLDEQFF.

This clonotype was seen only a few times. The chain carries TRBV5-1 and TRBJ2-7; TRBD1 matches at 9 bases. This CDR3 region has 16 residues. CDR1 and CDR2 from the germline V gene are SGHRS and YFSETQ. With V trimmed by 1 base and J by 3 bases, 8 bases remained unmatched. DNA of the CDR3: TGCGCCAGCAGCTTGCTACTTTCGGGACAGGGCTACGAGCAGTACTTC. It codes for CASSLLLSGQGYEQYF.

This clonotype was seen more than once but under ten times. The chain is built from TRBV5-6 and TRBJ1-1; D may be TRBD1 (6 bases). CDR1 is SGHDT and CDR2 is YYEEEE in the germline V gene. This CDR3 comprises 17 residues. Trimming stripped 4 bases from V and 2 bases from J, with 21 bases between. CDR3 in DNA: TGTGCCAGCAGCGTAAAGGGGGGGGCAGGGCCCAACACTGAAGCTTTCTTT. Residues: CASSVKGGAGPNTEAFF.

On this clonotype itself: The germline gene is not matched at one end of the junction; a read error may be the cause. The chain is built from TRBV20-1 and TRBJ2-3; TRBD1 or TRBD2 may be the D gene (6 bases each). Germline V gene data show CDR1 as DFQATT and CDR2 as SNEGSKA (reference sequence). The CDR3 has 15 amino acids. The CDR3 protein is CCASAAEGGTDTQYF. DNA for the CDR3: TGCTGTGCTAGCGCCGCGGAGGGGGGCACAGATACGCAGTATTTT.

This clonotype was detected ten times or more. The V gene is TRBV6-5, the J gene TRBJ2-5, with a possible D match to TRBD1 (5 bases). CDR3 size: 17 residues. CDR1 is MNHEY, CDR2 SVGAGI, per germline. Deletions cut 0 bases from V and 1 base from J, with 15 bases between. As DNA, the CDR3 is TGTGCCAGCAGTTACTCATTAGTTTATGGGGCCCAAGAGACCCAGTACTTC. Protein product: CASSYSLVYGAQETQYF.

This clonotype was seen a few times. V gene TRBV6-2 or TRBV6-3 combines with J gene TRBJ2-1; the D gene is possibly TRBD2 (6 bases). Germline assignment: CDR1 MNHEY and CDR2 SVGEGT. Between the trimmed V and J ends, which lost 4 bases and 5 bases, there was a span of 18 bases. The CDR3 runs 16 residues. In nucleotides, the CDR3 is TGTGCCAGCAGTTCCTCGTGGAGGGGTTATGACAATGAGCAGTTCTTC. Translation gives CASSSSWRGYDNEQFF.